This T cell receptor (beta chain) originates from a study of cytomegalovirus exposure and HLA in healthy donors (dated by TCRdb to 2016 to 2017). About the full investigation: An earlier analysis of several hundred of the donors reported 276 Gb of sequence data and some 120 million unique TCR beta sequences from about 200 million T cells. About 280 gigabases of sequencing data and tens of millions of unique TCR sequences were included in an early release covering under 650 HLA-typed donors. Of the 398 genotyped donors, 65% to 90% were placed in the genetic ancestry cluster associated with self-reported Caucasian donors. The study aimed to test whether cataloging public T cell receptors could reveal signatures of past pathogen exposure. Using immunosequencing, the study profiled T cell repertoires from 500 to 800 subjects and related those repertoires to cytomegalovirus serostatus. A separate validation cohort of over 95 different subjects was used in addition to the roughly 700-subject first cohort. To predict cytomegalovirus infection status, the study combined high-throughput TCR immunosequencing, statistical association of individual TCRs with disease status, and machine learning. A later analysis re-analyzed previously published TCR beta repertoires from approximately 700 donors and added high-resolution HLA genotyping to study TCR occurrence patterns. Rather than using new phenotypic data, the later analysis identified candidate immune exposures from TCR beta sequences and from how often those sequences occurred across donors. In an earlier analysis of roughly 600 of the donors, high-throughput TCR beta sequencing was used to judge whether each TCR beta V gene segment behaved as functional or pseudogenic. Alongside the repertoire data, information on donor age, sex, ethnicity and CMV serostatus was compiled. A later genetic analysis took genome-wide SNP genotypes for about 60% of the roughly 670 donors and used that subset as a discovery cohort. All discovery cohort repertoires had been generated on a single sequencing platform. HLA typing covered class I and class II loci at four-digit resolution. Typing coverage varied by locus: 629-630 donors for A, B, C, DRB1 and DQB1; approximately 560 for DQA1; approximately 570 for DPA1; approximately 470 for DPB1. Because of strong linkage in the cohort, 5 or 6 DR-DQ haplotypes were treated as single units for association and clustering. Among roughly 370 genotyped donors of the cohort, an average of about 240,000 unique TCR beta nucleotide sequences were sequenced per donor, roughly a sixth of them non-productive. Overall study outcomes, separate from this receptor: The classifier was reported to diagnose cytomegalovirus status with high specificity and sensitivity in both the original and validation cohorts. The earlier analysis of about 600 of the donors excluded seventeen rarely observed V segments, including chromosome 9 orphons, because counts were too low. Specific HLA alleles were associated with more than 15,000 TCR beta sequences at a false discovery rate of 0.05 in a later analysis. Broadly in line with IMGT annotations, most TCR beta V segments showed up in productive rearrangements about 90% or about 30% of the time in an earlier analysis of about 500 of the donors. A later analysis reported that several top co-occurrence clusters appeared linked to parvovirus B19, influenza, CMV and Epstein-Barr virus. Immune exposure information for the cohort was limited to CMV serostatus. Correlated functional status among segregating V segments might be attributable to linkage disequilibrium, but an unknown experimental factor could not be ruled out. Only TCR beta chains were sequenced in this cohort, and the absence of alpha or paired-chain data limited detectable features. An association between a missense DCLRE1C variant and V-gene and J-gene trimming of TCR beta chains was found in a later genetic analysis and replicated in an independent cohort. Because the 87-base-pair reads could not distinguish some IMGT-functional V segments, including TRBV6-2 and TRBV6-3, those segments were excluded. The study listed around 160 TCR beta chains as associated with cytomegalovirus. According to a later analysis, most CMV-associated TCR beta chains appeared to be HLA-restricted, and the HLA associations seemed to be driven largely by CMV exposure. Because HLA typing was unavailable for some donors at each locus, only the typed subset was used in association tests. A cluster of highly shared sequence variants was judged likely to represent a technical artifact of the sequencing pipeline. A later analysis found that TCR association rates varied across HLA loci, with DRB1 alleles showing the most associated TCRs and HLA-C alleles the fewest. When HLA alleles, especially DR and DQ, strongly co-occurred, attributing TCR associations to individual alleles was difficult. A later analysis found that HLA-associated TCR beta chains were more clonally expanded and had lower generation probabilities than equally common non-associated chains. Most TCR sequences were seen in very few donors, while some public TCRs were found in many individuals. A later genetic analysis reported fewer N-insertions in productive TCRs among donors in an Asian-associated ancestry cluster than the 666-donor mean. Presence/absence analyses assumed roughly uniform sequencing depth across donors, an assumption that may not hold. A few of the identified cytomegalovirus-associated TCR beta chains were confirmed in vitro to be specific for cytomegalovirus antigens. A further reported finding was that TCR beta sequences accurately predicted the HLA-A and HLA-B alleles for most subjects in the first cohort. The authors suggested that the approach could potentially be extended to other disease states and immunological phenotypes.

Libraries were made using the immunoSEQ multiplex PCR assay. For the multiplex PCR, a mixture combining 60 forward primers for TCR Vbeta segments and 13 reverse primers for TCR Jbeta segments was used. The CDR3 region of rearranged TCR beta genes was amplified from genomic DNA by a multiplex PCR assay. The Illumina HiSeq System was used to sequence the amplified TCR beta libraries as 87-base-pair reads. The paper's data handling went like this. A later analysis tallied roughly 78 million unique TCR beta chains across the 660 or so repertoires, and approximately 11 million of those chains were shared by two or more donors. Raw reads were error-corrected and collapsed into unique sequences by a nearest-neighbor algorithm in which closely related sequences were merged to remove PCR and sequencing errors. To assign V, D and J gene segments, CDR3 sequences were aligned to IMGT reference sequences. Each retained sequence needed at least a six-nucleotide match to both a V gene segment and a J gene segment. A rearrangement counted as productive if the CDR3 had no stop codons and remained in frame with V and J, and every other rearrangement counted as non-productive. Following IMGT convention, CDR3 was defined as the stretch from the second conserved V-encoded cysteine to the conserved J-encoded phenylalanine. Sequences without an unambiguous match to a single V gene segment were excluded from the earlier analysis of about 600 of the donors. In an earlier analysis of several hundred of the donors, V segments were called functional above 56.7% productive rearrangements and were called segregating when the between-donor standard deviation exceeded 5%. To diagnose cytomegalovirus status from the catalog of TCR beta chain sequences, a statistical classification framework was built. In a later analysis, TCR nucleotide sequences were compared against IMGT/GENE-DB human TR gene sequences so that V and J genes could be assigned. In a later analysis, CDR3 sequences and most-parsimonious VDJ recombination scenarios were assigned using the TCRdist pipeline. In a later analysis, each TCR beta chain was defined by its CDR3 amino acid sequence together with its V-gene family, and reads without a unique V-gene family were excluded. As a way to deal with suspected cross-contamination and a sequencing artifact, a later analysis dropped 640 or so nucleotide sequences that were highly shared and had low generation probability. In a later analysis, a clonal expansion index for each public chain was calculated from normalized within-repertoire ranks of inferred template counts. In a later analysis, generation probabilities were computed with a VDJ recombination model fitted to out-of-frame rearrangements, and the resulting probabilities were checked against IGoR. Hypergeometric tests were used in a later analysis to score TCR-TCR, TCR-HLA and TCR-CMV co-occurrence, with a repertoire-size bias correction applied to the TCR pairs. In a later analysis, false discovery rates were estimated by permuting HLA or CMV assignments 20 times. A later analysis grouped co-occurring TCRs with DBSCAN, adding TCRdist sequence similarity when clustering within HLA-allele-positive subsets. Co-occurrence clustering excluded repertoires with fewer than 30,000 or more than 120,000 public chains, plus five with anomalous nucleotide sharing. Drawn from immuneACCESS, this table holds only the in-frame rearrangements with V and J called that TCRdb kept. Clones are partly lost; checked studies trace under half to an unresolved V gene and leave the rest unexplained. V and J calls and clone size follow that table, whereas D and trimming were derived from the DNA. The sample includes more than 95,000 clones, with over 70% observed a single time. Roughly 6% of the sample is taken by the ten largest.

Details on this clone: It has no known antigen specificity. It has no much larger one-base neighbor in the sample; base qualities were not kept.

The cohort consisted of fewer than 700 healthy bone marrow donors. Cohort members were all nominally healthy when sampled, although unrecorded immune exposures were likely present. The donor was CMV seronegative and was included in the group of 352 seronegative cohort members. Each donor provided a peripheral blood sample, and peripheral blood mononuclear cells were used for TCR beta sequencing. Genomic DNA was extracted from the blood cell samples with the Qiagen DNeasy Blood Extraction Kit. Compared with germline, V lacks 0 bases and J lacks 6 bases; bases without a gene match: 14. The germline V gene encodes CDR1 MDHEN and CDR2 SYDVKM. Taken from cysteine to phenylalanine, the CDR3 has 18 residues. Left in the record is the CDR3 DNA by itself, 54 bases read in frame from the first base.

The sample was PBMCs. The TCR was taken from a male donor in good health and CMV-seronegative. The sequence is built from TRBV28 and TRBJ2-1, with 7 bases in between that match TRBD2. The nucleotide sequence is given as TGTGCCAGCAGTTTATGGTCCGGGAGGACCCCCGTCCTCAATGAGCAGTTCTTC. This yields the protein CASSLWSGRTPVLNEQFF.